This TCR beta chain was captured in a study of patients and donors after allogeneic stem cell transplantation (dated by TCRdb to 2018 to 2020). Library generation was performed with RT-PCR. Sequencing used a NextSeq 550. Clones were called with MiXCR by TCRdb after fastp trimmed the public reads at Q25, and only in-frame beta chains were retained. All rows with the same CDR3 protein become a single entry with the most common DNA and genes. The sample table records 900,000 to 1,000,000 distinct CDR3 sequences; more than 15% of these occur just once. Roughly 6% of the sample belongs to the ten largest clones. In regard to this clonotype: Its binding antigen is unknown. Base-call qualities are not available, and no considerably larger clone is one nucleotide away.

V and J are truncated by 3 bases and 5 bases respectively, leaving an intervening sequence of 10 bases. Looking up the germline V gene (reference sequence) yields CDR1 DFQATT and CDR2 SNEGSKA. From the cysteine through the phenylalanine, the CDR3 covers 12 amino acids. The retained sequence is limited to the CDR3, 36 bases, with the frame set at the first base. The sequence was obtained from a human donor who was either an allogeneic HSCT recipient or a stem cell or donor lymphocyte infusion donor (not recorded which). It is not recorded whose cells these are; they may come from a transplant donor. The material sequenced was blood, either unsorted or a sorted T cell fraction (not recorded which). The sequence joins TRBV20-1 to TRBJ1-2; TRBD1 could be the D gene, as 6 bases match. The CDR3 here reads CSASMGQYGYTF. The nucleotides are TGCAGTGCTAGTATGGGACAATATGGCTACACCTTC.